These 23 T cell receptor beta chains were all obtained from the same sample, sequenced in a study of cytomegalovirus exposure and HLA in healthy donors. The study ran its PCR with 60 Vbeta and 13 Jbeta primers. TCRdb's copy holds only in-frame clones and misses some; the assay was immunoSEQ multiplex PCR. The sample has under 200,000 clones; 79% are singletons. What was sequenced was PBMCs. Every receptor here comes from a woman aged 40 to 50 in good health and CMV-seronegative.

The chain combines TRBV28 with TRBJ1-1; a possible D gene is TRBD1 (5 bases). Germline CDR1 reads MDHEN; CDR2 reads SYDVKM. This CDR3 has 14 amino acids. Trimming left V 8 bases short and J 0 bases short, with 13 bases between. The CDR3 DNA reads TGTGCCAGCGGCGCAGGGCCGATGAACACTGAAGCTTTCTTT. As protein: CASGAGPMNTEAFF.

The V call is TRBV15, the J call TRBJ2-5; TRBD2 agrees at 12 bases. Germline V gene data show CDR1 as LNHNV and CDR2 as YYDKDF (reference sequence). The junction had 6 bases not matched to a gene; V was cut back by 6 bases and J by 1 base. The CDR3 contains 16 residues. The CDR3 region has the DNA TGTGCCACCAGGAGAACTAGCGGGAGGCCCCAAGAGACCCAGTACTTC. Its translation: CATRRTSGRPQETQYF.

This chain connects TRBV7-9 to TRBJ1-3; D is uncertain. The ends were cut back, 2 bases at V and 0 bases at J, with 17 bases in the middle. The CDR3 consists of 18 residues. Germline lookup yields CDR1 SEHNR and CDR2 FQNEAQ (reference sequence). The CDR3 spells CASSLKAITVLSGNTIYF. CDR3 coding DNA: TGTGCCAGCAGCTTAAAGGCGATAACAGTCCTCTCTGGAAACACCATATATTTT.

V usage is TRBV29-1 and J usage is TRBJ1-1; D not certain. The CDR3 totals 13 residues. V lost 3 bases, J lost 5 bases, and 13 bases lay in between. Germline CDR1 reads SQVTM; CDR2 reads ANQGSEA. CDR3 amino acids: CSVEGGRVTEAFF. CDR3 nucleotide sequence: TGCAGCGTTGAGGGTGGGCGCGTGACTGAAGCTTTCTTT.

The V and J genes are TRBV5-4 and TRBJ2-7, with 7 bases fitting TRBD1. Trimming took 3 bases from V and 3 from J; bases not matched to a gene: 6. CDR3 length: 14 residues. CDR1 is SGHNT and CDR2 is YYREEE in the germline V gene (reference sequence). The CDR3 DNA sequence: TGTGCCAGCAGCTCCGCGACAGGGATCTACGAGCAGTACTTC. This gives the protein CASSSATGIYEQYF.

The chain employs TRBV9 and TRBJ2-3; 8 positions agree with TRBD2. Germline trimming cut 0 bases from V and 4 bases from J; bases unmatched to any gene: 10. There are 17 residues in the CDR3. Germline V CDR1 and CDR2: SGDLS, YYNGEE. CDR3 sequence reads: CASSVDSSTSDADTQYF. CDR3 sequence (DNA): TGTGCCAGCAGCGTAGATAGCTCGACTAGCGATGCAGATACGCAGTATTTT.

The chain links TRBV5-1 to TRBJ2-6; no firm D call. With 7 bases removed from V and 2 bases from J, the gap between germline ends came to 13 bases. There are 15 residues in the CDR3. Germline-derived CDR1 and CDR2 are SGHRS and YFSETQ. For the CDR3, the DNA is TGCGCCAGCGCGAACTCATTCGCTGGGGCCAACGTCCTGACTTTC. It codes for CASANSFAGANVLTF.

The chain employs TRBV15 and TRBJ2-1, with 7 bases aligning to TRBD2. V trimming: 0 bases; J trimming: 6 bases; junction bases outside the gene matches: 26. Per the germline V gene, CDR1 is LNHNV and CDR2 is YYDKDF (reference sequence). CDR3 length: 22 amino acids. This CDR3 reads CATSREAEGRATRPILTNEQFF. CDR3 nucleotides: TGTGCCACCAGCAGAGAGGCCGAGGGGAGGGCAACTCGCCCCATCTTAACCAATGAGCAGTTCTTC.

This clone was found a few times. The rearrangement uses TRBV14 and TRBJ1-1; D gene unclear. CDR3 length: 15 residues. Germline CDR1 and CDR2: SGHDN and FVKESK. Trimming left V 0 bases short and J 1 base short, with 9 bases between. CDR3 coding DNA: TGTGCCAGCAGCCAAGATGCAGAAAGGAACACTGAAGCTTTCTTT. Protein sequence: CASSQDAERNTEAFF.

This chain connects TRBV7-9 to TRBJ1-1; TRBD1 aligns across 8 bases. The germline CDR1 and CDR2 sequences are SEHNR and FQNEAQ (reference sequence). The V gene end was trimmed by 0 bases and the J gene end by 10 bases; junction bases not matched to a gene: 4. The CDR3 loop spans 13 amino acids. The CDR3 loop is CASSLAGQGVAFF. The CDR3 DNA reads TGTGCCAGCAGCTTAGCCGGACAGGGTGTAGCTTTCTTT.

The chain carries TRBV5-1 and TRBJ1-2, with D possibly being TRBD1 (6 bases). CDR1 SGHRS and CDR2 YFSETQ come from the germline V gene. The CDR3 is made up of 14 amino acids. Deletions cut 5 bases from V and 5 bases from J, with 16 bases between. The CDR3 DNA reads TGCGCCAGCAGGCCAGGGGTCGAAGGATATGGCTACACCTTC. Its translation is CASRPGVEGYGYTF.

The CDR3 reads CASSPLPPQGQNTGELFF. The CDR3 DNA sequence: TGTGCCAGCTCACCACTGCCCCCGCAGGGACAGAACACCGGGGAGCTGTTTTTT. V usage is TRBV18 and J usage is TRBJ2-2, with D perhaps TRBD1 (6 bases). The CDR3 runs 18 residues. Trimming took 1 base from V and 1 from J, leaving 16 bases between them. The germline V gene has CDR1 KGHSH and CDR2 LQKENI. Variable domain in full (rest from reference TRBV18 and TRBJ2-2): NAGVMQNPRHLVRRRGQEARLRCSPMKGHSHVYWYRQLPEEGLKFMVYLQKENIIDESGMPKERFSAEFPKEGPSILRIQQVVRGDSAAYFCASSPLPPQGQNTGELFFGEGSRLTVL.

The rearrangement joins TRBV5-4 to TRBJ1-1, with D tentatively TRBD1 (5 bases). V lost 7 bases and J lost 6, with 16 bases in between. CDR1 is SGHNT and CDR2 is YYREEE in the germline V gene (reference sequence). This CDR3 spans 13 amino acids. The CDR3 DNA reads TGTGCCAGCGGCGGGACTCGCGGCCCTGAAGCTTTCTTT. Its translation is CASGGTRGPEAFF.

CDR3 sequence reads: CASSLDGGGRYTEAFF. The CDR3 DNA reads as TGTGCCAGCAGCTTAGACGGGGGGGGCAGGTACACTGAAGCTTTCTTT. V usage is TRBV7-6 and J usage is TRBJ1-1, with TRBD1 as a possible D gene (6 bases). CDR1 is SGHVS, CDR2 FNYEAQ, per germline. This CDR3 region has 16 residues. Trimming took 1 base from V and 3 from J, leaving 15 bases between them.

The rearrangement joins TRBV19 to TRBJ2-7; 10 bases match TRBD2. There are 14 residues in the CDR3. V shed 5 bases, J shed 1 base, and the junction held 2 bases outside the gene matches. Germline lookup yields CDR1 LNHDA and CDR2 SQIVND (reference sequence). Here the CDR3 DNA reads TGTGCCAGTAGTGGGACTAGCGCTTCCTACGAGCAGTACTTC. Its translation: CASSGTSASYEQYF.

This rearrangement joins TRBV5-4 to TRBJ2-1; weak D call: TRBD2 (7 bases). Trimming removed 4 bases from V and 4 bases from J, with 15 bases in between. Germline V lookup: CDR1 SGHNT, CDR2 YYREEE (reference sequence). The CDR3 spans 15 residues. In DNA, the CDR3 is TGTGCCAGCAGCCCGGGGGCGGGGGTATACAATGAGCAGTTCTTC. This translates into CASSPGAGVYNEQFF.

This clone was counted a few times. The chain combines TRBV4-3 with TRBJ2-2, with TRBD1 matching over 8 bases. Germline CDR1 reads LGHNA; CDR2 reads YSLEER. V was pared by 4 bases and J by 5 bases, with 9 bases of the junction left unmatched. CDR3 size: 16 residues. Here the CDR3 DNA reads TGCGCCAGCAGCCTCGGGGGACAGGATATTACCGGGGAGCTGTTTTTT. The encoded protein is CASSLGGQDITGELFF.

This chain joins TRBV5-4 and TRBJ1-4; D may be TRBD1 (6 bases). CDR1 is SGHNT, CDR2 YYREEE, per germline (reference sequence). V lost 5 bases and J lost 7, with 15 bases in between. The length of the CDR3 is 14 residues. The CDR3 nucleotides read TGTGCCAGCAGTCGCCCGGGGGGCGGTGAAAAACTGTTTTTT. It codes for CASSRPGGGEKLFF.

The V gene is TRBV29-1, the J gene TRBJ1-2, with TRBD1 identical over 9 bases. Germline lookup yields CDR1 SQVTM and CDR2 ANQGSEA. The CDR3 runs to 11 residues. Trimming cost V 7 bases and J 7 bases; bases outside gene matches: 4. Here the CDR3 DNA reads TGCAGCGGGGGACAGGGAGCTGGCTACACCTTC. Encoded protein: CSGGQGAGYTF.

This sequence joins TRBV7-2 and TRBJ1-1; the D gene is possibly TRBD1 (5 bases). This CDR3 has 14 residues. CDR1 is SGHTA and CDR2 is FQGNSA in the germline V gene. V was trimmed by 6 bases and J by 4 bases, leaving 15 bases between them. The CDR3 bases are TGTGCCAGCAGTAGCCAACGGGGGGGCACTGAAGCTTTCTTT. Its protein is CASSSQRGGTEAFF.

The chain has TRBV5-6 and TRBJ2-3; D perhaps matches TRBD2 (5 bases). From germline, CDR1 is SGHDT and CDR2 YYEEEE. CDR3 size: 16 residues. V was pared by 0 bases and J by 4 bases, with 15 bases between. CDR3 DNA sequence: TGTGCCAGCAGCTTGGCCGGCGGGTTATCTTCAGATACGCAGTATTTT. Its translation: CASSLAGGLSSDTQYF.

This clone has more than one count but fewer than ten. V is TRBV27 and J is TRBJ1-2, with 7 bases identical to TRBD1. CDR3 length: 15 residues. CDR1 and CDR2 (germline): MNHEY, SMNVEV (reference sequence). V shed 3 bases and J 4 bases; nucleotides not matched to a gene: 8. CDR3 nucleotides: TGTGCCAGCAGTTTCGGGGGCAACAGGGGCTATGGCTACACCTTC. Protein sequence: CASSFGGNRGYGYTF.

The chain combines TRBV7-9 with TRBJ1-1; D may be TRBD1 (6 bases). The CDR3 has 15 amino acids. In germline, CDR1 is SEHNR, CDR2 FQNEAQ (reference sequence). V lost 0 bases, J lost 2 bases, and 10 bases lay in between. The CDR3 bases are TGTGCCAGCAGCTTAGCGGGGGCCCGAAACACTGAAGCTTTCTTT. Translation: CASSLAGARNTEAFF. Based on the CDR3 plus reference TRBV7-9 and TRBJ1-1, the full variable domain is DTGVSQNPRHKITKRGQNVTFRCDPISEHNRLYWYRQTLGQGPEFLTYFQNEAQLEKSRLLSDRFSAERPKGSFSTLEIQRTEQGDSAMYLCASSLAGARNTEAFFGQGTRLTVV.